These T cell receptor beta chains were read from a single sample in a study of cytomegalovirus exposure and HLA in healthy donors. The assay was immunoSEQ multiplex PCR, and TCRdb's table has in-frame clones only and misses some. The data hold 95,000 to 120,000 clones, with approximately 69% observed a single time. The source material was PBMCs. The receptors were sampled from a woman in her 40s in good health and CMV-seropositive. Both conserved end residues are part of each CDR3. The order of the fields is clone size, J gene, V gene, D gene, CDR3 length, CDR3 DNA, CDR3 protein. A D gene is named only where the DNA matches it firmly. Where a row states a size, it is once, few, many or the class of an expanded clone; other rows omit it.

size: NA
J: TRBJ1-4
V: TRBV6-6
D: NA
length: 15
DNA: TGTGCCAGCAGTTACCTTCGGACACAGAACGAAAAACTGTTTTTT
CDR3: CASSYLRTQNEKLFF

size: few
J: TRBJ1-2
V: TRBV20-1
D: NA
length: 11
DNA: TGCAGTGCTAATTACAGGTCCCGCTACACCTTC
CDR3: CSANYRSRYTF

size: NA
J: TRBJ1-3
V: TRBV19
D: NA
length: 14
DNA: TGTGCCAGTACTTCGACTTACTCTGGAAACACCATATATTTT
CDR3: CASTSTYSGNTIYF

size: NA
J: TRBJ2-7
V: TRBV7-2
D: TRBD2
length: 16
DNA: TGTGCCAGCAGCCGCTTGGGACTAGCGGGGCTCAACGAGCAGTACTTC
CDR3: CASSRLGLAGLNEQYF

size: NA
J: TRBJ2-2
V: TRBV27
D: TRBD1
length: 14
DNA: TGTGCCAGCAGCCCGGGACAGGGTTACGGGGAGCTGTTTTTT
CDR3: CASSPGQGYGELFF

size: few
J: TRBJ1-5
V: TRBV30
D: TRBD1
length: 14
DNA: TGTGCCTGGAGTGTGGGACAGGGGGATCAGCCCCAGCATTTT
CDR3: CAWSVGQGDQPQHF

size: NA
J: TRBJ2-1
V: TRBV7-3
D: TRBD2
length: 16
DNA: TGTGCCAGCAGCTCCCTTCTAGCGGGGAACAATAATGAGCAGTTCTTC
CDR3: CASSSLLAGNNNEQFF

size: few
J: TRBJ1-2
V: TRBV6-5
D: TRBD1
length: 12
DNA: TGTGCCAGCAGTCGACAGGGTTATGGCTACACCTTC
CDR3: CASSRQGYGYTF

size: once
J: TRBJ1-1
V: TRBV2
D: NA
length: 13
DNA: TGTGCCAGCAGTGACAGGGTTGCGACTGAAGCTTTCTTT
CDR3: CASSDRVATEAFF

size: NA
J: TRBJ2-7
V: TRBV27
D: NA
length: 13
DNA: TGTGCCAGCAGTTTACACGGCTCCTACGAGCAGTACTTC
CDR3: CASSLHGSYEQYF

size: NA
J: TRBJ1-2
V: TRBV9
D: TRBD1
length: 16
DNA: TGTGCCAGCAGCGTAGGGAGGGACAGGGGGAACTATGGCTACACCTTC
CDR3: CASSVGRDRGNYGYTF

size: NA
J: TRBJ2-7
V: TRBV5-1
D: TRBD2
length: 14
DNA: TGCGCCAGCAGCCAAACGGGACTACCCTACGAGCAGTACTTC
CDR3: CASSQTGLPYEQYF

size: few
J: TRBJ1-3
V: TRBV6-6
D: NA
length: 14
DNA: TGTGCCAGCAGTTACCAGGACACTGGAAACACCATATATTTT
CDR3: CASSYQDTGNTIYF

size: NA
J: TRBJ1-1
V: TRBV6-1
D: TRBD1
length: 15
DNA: TGTGCCAGCAGTGGTATTCAGGGGGTGAACACTGAAGCTTTCTTT
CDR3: CASSGIQGVNTEAFF

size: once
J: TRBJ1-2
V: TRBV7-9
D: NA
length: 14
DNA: TGTGCCAGCAGCTTAGTACTGCTGAACTATGGCTACACCTTC
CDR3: CASSLVLLNYGYTF

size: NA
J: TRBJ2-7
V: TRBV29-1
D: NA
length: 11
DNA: TGCAGCGTCCGGACAGCCGACGAGCAGTACTTC
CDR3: CSVRTADEQYF

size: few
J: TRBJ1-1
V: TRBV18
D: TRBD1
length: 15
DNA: TGTGCCAGCGGACGACAGGGGGGAATGAACACTGAAGCTTTCTTT
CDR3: CASGRQGGMNTEAFF

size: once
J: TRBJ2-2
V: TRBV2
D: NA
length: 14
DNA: TGTGCCAGCAGTGTTTTGCGGGTCACCGGGGAGCTGTTTTTT
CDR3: CASSVLRVTGELFF

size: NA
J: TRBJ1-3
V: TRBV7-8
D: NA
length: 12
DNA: TGTGCCAGCAGCTCACAAGGAAACACCATATATTTT
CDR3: CASSSQGNTIYF

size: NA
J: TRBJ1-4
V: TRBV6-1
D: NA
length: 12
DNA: TGTGCCAGCGCAGCAACTAATGAAAAACTGTTTTTT
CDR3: CASAATNEKLFF

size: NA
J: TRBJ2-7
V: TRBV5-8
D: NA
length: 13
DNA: TGTGCCAGCAGCTTGTACAGGGCCTACGAGCAGTACTTC
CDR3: CASSLYRAYEQYF

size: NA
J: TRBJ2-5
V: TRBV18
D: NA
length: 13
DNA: TGTGCCAGCTCACCACTCCTTCAAGAGACCCAGTACTTC
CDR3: CASSPLLQETQYF

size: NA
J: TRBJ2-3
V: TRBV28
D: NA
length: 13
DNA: TGTGCCAGCAACCAACGGGGGGCGGATACGCAGTATTTT
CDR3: CASNQRGADTQYF

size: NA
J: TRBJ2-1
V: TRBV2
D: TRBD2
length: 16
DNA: TGTGCCAGCAGTGGGCTGACTAGCGGGATTATCAATGAGCAGTTCTTC
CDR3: CASSGLTSGIINEQFF